This TCR beta chain was identified during a study of shared clonotypes between healthy human individuals. Study in general: Three men and a couple of women, aged 18 to 49, were donors.

After removal of 4 bases from V and 6 bases from J, the junction contained 6 bases not matched to a gene. This CDR3 comprises 15 residues. Germline CDR1 SGHNT, CDR2 YYREEE (reference sequence). All donors were Caucasian adults living in Nashville, Tennessee. The CD4+ fraction was divided into a CD45RA+ naive subset and a CD45RA-negative memory subset. Evenly divided among several immunoSEQ plates was the genomic DNA of each subset. Assay: immunoSEQ multiplex PCR; the TCRdb copy retains only in-frame clones and omits some. The sample consists of 600,000 to 800,000 clones, 72% of them appearing once. This rearrangement joins TRBV5-4 to TRBJ2-1, with TRBD2 matching 11 bases. The TCR comes from a woman in her 30s in good health. What was sequenced was memory CD4+ T cells sorted from blood. Subset noted: CD45RA-negative fraction. The CDR3 reads CASSLGLADSNEQFF. In DNA form, the CDR3 reads TGTGCCAGCAGCCTGGGACTAGCGGACAGCAATGAGCAGTTCTTC. Filled out from reference TRBV5-4 and TRBJ2-1, the complete variable domain reads ETGVTQSPTHLIKTRGQQVTLRCSSQSGHNTVSWYQQALGQGPQFIFQYYREEENGRGNFPPRFSGLQFPNYSSELNVNALELDDSALYLCASSLGLADSNEQFFGPGTRLTVL.